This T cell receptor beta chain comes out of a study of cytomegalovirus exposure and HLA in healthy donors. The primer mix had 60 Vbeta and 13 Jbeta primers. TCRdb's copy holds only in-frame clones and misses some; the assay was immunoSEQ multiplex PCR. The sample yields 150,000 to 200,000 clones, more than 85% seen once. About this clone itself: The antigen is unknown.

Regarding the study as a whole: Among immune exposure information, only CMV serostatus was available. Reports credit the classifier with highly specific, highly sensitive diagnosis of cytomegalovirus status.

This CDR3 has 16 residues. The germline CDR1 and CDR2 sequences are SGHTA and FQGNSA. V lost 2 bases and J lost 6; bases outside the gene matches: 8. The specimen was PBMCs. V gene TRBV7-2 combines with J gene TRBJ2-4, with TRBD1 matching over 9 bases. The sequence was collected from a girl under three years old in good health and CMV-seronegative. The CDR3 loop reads CASSLRRVDRGNIQYF. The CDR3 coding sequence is TGTGCCAGCAGCTTAAGGCGGGTGGACAGGGGAAACATTCAGTACTTC.